This is a list of T cell receptor beta chains from one sample in a study of T cells in Graves' hyperthyroidism and ophthalmopathy. Each CDR3 protein is one row after TCRdb ran MiXCR on the multiplex PCR reads. The top ten clones hold 15% to 19% of a sample with almost 350,000 distinct CDR3 sequences, over 15% of them seen once. The sequenced sample was blood. Receptor source: a woman aged 40 to 49 with Graves' ophthalmopathy. CDR3s leave out the opening cysteine and the closing phenylalanine or tryptophan.

CDR3 | J | V
ASSATGRDYYGYT | TRBJ1-2 | TRBV28
AWSGGGKTQY | TRBJ2-5 | TRBV30
ASSPRLAGSQETQY | TRBJ2-5 | TRBV28
ASSLVAVVNGYS | TRBJ1-2 | TRBV5-1
ASSYVTGANVLT | TRBJ2-6 | TRBV6-2/TRBV6-3
ASSVGGAPTYEQY | TRBJ2-7 | TRBV9
ASRGQGVAKNIQY | TRBJ2-4 | TRBV6-1
ASSLYREQY | TRBJ2-7 | TRBV28
ASSYGGDGYGYT | TRBJ1-2 | TRBV12-3/TRBV12-4
ASSGQIGQY | TRBJ2-7 | TRBV28
ASSFSDRGQETQY | TRBJ2-5 | TRBV7-8
ASSLWQSGNTIY | TRBJ1-3 | TRBV28
ASSLQRDANYGYT | TRBJ1-2 | TRBV7-8
ASILGQDLNTEAF | TRBJ1-1 | TRBV7-9
ASSLGGWRNQETQY | TRBJ2-5 | TRBV5-1
ASSGGGRNTGELF | TRBJ2-2 | TRBV12-3/TRBV12-4
ASRDRTGTQETQY | TRBJ2-5 | TRBV2
ASSYWLQGRGLQPQH | TRBJ1-5 | TRBV6-2/TRBV6-3
ASSLKLASTQY | TRBJ2-5 | TRBV12-3/TRBV12-4
ATGTGPETQY | TRBJ2-5 | TRBV10-3
ASSPLTKEGYGYT | TRBJ1-2 | TRBV11-2
ASRGGVLVNTEAF | TRBJ1-1 | TRBV19
SALVSRISGANVLT | TRBJ2-6 | TRBV20-1
ASSFLTSGNTGELF | TRBJ2-2 | TRBV7-8
ASSLGTSGMYEQY | TRBJ2-7 | TRBV11-2
ASSITGSSYEQY | TRBJ2-7 | TRBV28
AISESTGTEAF | TRBJ1-1 | TRBV10-3
VSMGTEAY | TRBJ1-1 | TRBV2
ATSDWGGRNTGELF | TRBJ2-2 | TRBV24-1
ASRPGPGTGEGYT | TRBJ1-2 | TRBV7-9
ASSLGGDGKNTEAF | TRBJ1-1 | TRBV11-2
ASIKGRGLAEAF | TRBJ1-1 | TRBV2
ASSWDKPRTGNTIY | TRBJ1-3 | TRBV12-3/TRBV12-4
SAGGLADAKNIQY | TRBJ2-4 | TRBV20-1
ASSVETGSGNTIY | TRBJ1-3 | TRBV9
ASSMPLADSSYEQY | TRBJ2-7 | TRBV19
ASSPYSSLSYEQY | TRBJ2-7 | TRBV18
ASSLSQGTGNTIY | TRBJ1-3 | TRBV6-1
ASNRGRSSYEQY | TRBJ2-7 | TRBV12-3/TRBV12-4
ASGRTENQPQH | TRBJ1-5 | TRBV19
ASSSSTSTGELF | TRBJ2-2 | TRBV12-3/TRBV12-4
ASSLQTENNQPQH | TRBJ1-5 | TRBV7-8
SANQAVGLAEQY | TRBJ2-7 | TRBV20-1
ASSEGRGRALLLSNQPQH | TRBJ1-5 | TRBV6-1
ASSYIRQNYEQS | TRBJ2-7 | TRBV6-2/TRBV6-3
ASSNLAGVLEQY | TRBJ2-7 | TRBV28
ASSLRQGASNEQY | TRBJ2-7 | TRBV12-3/TRBV12-4
ASSIGRDIFSEQY | TRBJ2-7 | TRBV19
ASSLPQRLSSYEQY | TRBJ2-7 | TRBV28
ATREAGQPQH | TRBJ1-5 | TRBV10-3
ASSQVVGRQPQH | TRBJ1-5 | TRBV4-1
ASSSDYETGELF | TRBJ2-2 | TRBV7-2
ASSSVTGELF | TRBJ2-2 | TRBV28